This T cell receptor beta chain was captured by sequencing in a study of T cells after yellow fever vaccination. This CDR3 has 13 residues. Looked up from germline, CDR1 is SGHTA and CDR2 is FQGTGA. V was pared by 2 bases and J by 4 bases, with 0 bases of the junction left unmatched. In its sample, this clonotype was seen many times. Its target is not known. TCRdb ran MiXCR on the 5' RACE reads and lists one entry per CDR3 protein. The sample contains 450,000 to 550,000 distinct CDR3 sequences, about a fifth of which appear only once. Study conclusions and caveats: The CD4 and CD8 compartments had a small share of their clonotypes in common. The study re-detected most primary-vaccination clones after the booster (approximately 97% CD4, almost 90% CD8).

This chain connects TRBV7-3 to TRBJ2-3; 7 nucleotides line up with TRBD2. The receptor's source is a young man who received the YFV17D yellow fever vaccine. Material: PBMCs, obtained around 3 weeks after the first yellow fever vaccination. The CDR3 sequence is CASSLREADTQYF. The CDR3 DNA is TGTGCCAGCAGCTTACGGGAGGCAGATACGCAGTATTTT.